This TCR beta chain was observed in a study of tumor and adjacent non-tumor tissue in lung cancer. On the study more broadly: Patients were aged about 30 to 80, nine to eleven men and about 5 women, stage I to III.

With respect to this clonotype: At one of its ends the junction is not consistent with the germline gene, which may arise from a read error.

TCRbeta libraries were built with three rounds of nested PCR, modified from ARM-PCR. Each CDR3 protein is one row after TCRdb ran MiXCR on the multiplex PCR reads. There are 75,000 to 100,000 distinct CDR3 sequences in the sample; about 66% occur only once, and 18% lies in the top ten. The template was RNA from unsorted bulk tissue. The CDR3 contains 14 residues. Germline CDR1 is SGHAT and CDR2 is FQDESV (reference sequence). Sequenced sample: lung tumor tissue. The V gene is TRBV11-1, the J gene TRBJ2-2; TRBD2 matches at 7 bases. The clonotype originates from a man in his 60s with non-small cell lung cancer. The CDR3 protein is CTSTRTSGTGEQFF. The CDR3, as DNA: TGTACTAGCACCCGGACTAGTGGCACCGGGGAGCAGTTTTTT.